Listed below are T cell receptor beta chains from one sample, sequenced in a study of T cell repertoires in cytomegalovirus infection. TCRdb ran MiXCR on the reads and lists one entry per CDR3 protein. The sample has about a million distinct CDR3 sequences, around 30% seen once. These receptors lack a known antigen. Sequencing was performed on cultured CD8+ T cells from PBMCs, taken from culture after CMV antigen stimulation. The receptor set was obtained from a human donor in good health (CMV status not recorded). Some clones in this sample may be carry-over from other donors' samples. Each CDR3 is given with its conserved first and last residue. The D gene is left open where the match is weak. Only some rows state a clone size, as once, few, many or a class for expanded clones.

J gene	clone size	CDR3 length	V gene	D gene	CDR3 protein	CDR3 DNA
TRBJ1-2	.	15	TRBV3-1	.	CASSQEIKAVYGYTF	TGTGCCAGCAGCCAAGAAATAAAGGCGGTCTATGGCTACACCTTC
TRBJ2-2	many	13	TRBV27	.	CASSLSNTGELFF	TGTGCCAGCAGTTTATCGAACACCGGGGAGCTGTTTTTT
TRBJ1-1	few	15	TRBV4-3	.	CASSHLLVGDTEAFF	TGCGCCAGCAGCCATCTTTTGGTGGGCGACACTGAAGCTTTCTTT
TRBJ2-5	many	16	TRBV7-2	TRBD2	CASTGSGGSGQETQYF	TGTGCCAGCACCGGCAGCGGGGGTAGCGGCCAAGAGACCCAGTACTTC
TRBJ1-1	few	13	TRBV6-5	.	CASSYPGGPEAFF	TGTGCCAGCAGTTACCCGGGGGGGCCTGAAGCTTTCTTT
TRBJ1-6	.	15	TRBV27	.	CASSSRAGNNSPLHF	TGTGCCAGCAGTTCTAGGGCAGGAAATAATTCACCCCTCCACTTT
TRBJ1-1	.	17	TRBV5-5	TRBD1	CASSLAWLGQMNTEAFF	TGTGCCAGCAGCTTGGCATGGTTGGGACAGATGAACACTGAAGCTTTCTTT
TRBJ1-2	.	18	TRBV7-6	TRBD1	CASSLARGTGARKSGYTF	TGTGCCAGCAGCTTAGCGCGGGGGACAGGGGCCCGGAAAAGTGGCTACACCTTC
TRBJ2-1	.	11	TRBV5-1	.	CASGEVNEQFF	TGCGCCAGCGGGGAGGTCAATGAGCAGTTCTTC
TRBJ2-1	few	16	TRBV5-6	TRBD2	CASSLPGGGKWNEQFF	TGTGCCAGCAGCTTGCCGGGGGGAGGGAAATGGAATGAGCAGTTCTTC
TRBJ2-3	few	12	TRBV28	.	CASSRPADTQYF	TGTGCCAGCTCTCGGCCCGCAGATACGCAGTATTTT
TRBJ1-3	.	12	TRBV7-9	.	CASSLEGHTIYF	TGTGCCAGCAGCTTAGAGGGCCACACCATATATTTT
TRBJ1-2	few	17	TRBV6-5	.	CASSYPLYGGGGYGYTF	TGTGCCAGCAGTTACCCCCTTTACGGGGGAGGTGGCTATGGCTACACCTTC
TRBJ2-1	once	14	TRBV6-4	TRBD1	CASSDSQGAREQFF	TGTGCCAGCAGTGACTCCCAGGGGGCAAGGGAGCAGTTCTTC
TRBJ2-3	.	16	TRBV9	.	CASSVRLGDSTDTQYF	TGTGCCAGCAGCGTGAGACTAGGCGATAGCACAGATACGCAGTATTTT
TRBJ2-7	few	13	TRBV7-8	TRBD1	CASSKDRAYEQYF	TGTGCCAGCAGCAAGGACAGGGCCTACGAGCAGTACTTC
TRBJ2-1	.	11	TRBV7-9	.	CASSPGQEQFF	TGTGCCAGCAGCCCCGGACAAGAGCAGTTCTTC
TRBJ1-2	few	15	TRBV19	TRBD1	CASSIAPTGGDGYTF	TGTGCCAGTAGTATAGCCCCTACAGGGGGCGACGGCTACACCTTC
TRBJ2-1	.	13	TRBV6-2/TRBV6-3	.	CASHRTDYNEQFF	TGTGCCAGTCACAGGACAGACTACAATGAGCAGTTCTTC
TRBJ1-1	once	15	TRBV6-2/TRBV6-3	.	CASSSSGPTNTEAFF	TGTGCCAGCAGCTCTTCGGGACCGACGAACACTGAAGCTTTCTTT
TRBJ2-2	.	17	TRBV7-9	.	CASSLVGYPPNTGELFF	TGTGCCAGCAGCTTAGTCGGGTACCCGCCGAACACCGGGGAGCTGTTTTTT
TRBJ1-4	.	14	TRBV7-9	TRBD1	CASSSSDRDEKLLF	TGTGCCAGCAGCTCCTCGGACAGGGATGAAAAACTGCTTTTT
TRBJ2-7	.	15	TRBV2	.	CASSEWGVALSEQYF	TGTGCCAGCAGTGAATGGGGGGTCGCGCTCAGCGAGCAGTACTTC
TRBJ1-1	many	13	TRBV12-3/TRBV12-4	.	CASTLALDTEAFF	TGTGCCAGCACCTTGGCTCTGGACACTGAAGCTTTCTTT
TRBJ2-3	.	17	TRBV6-5	.	CASSYSSGGTRPDTQYF	TGTGCCAGCAGTTACTCGAGTGGGGGCACTCGACCAGATACGCAGTATTTT
TRBJ1-5	.	14	TRBV7-8	.	CACGQQRYNQPQHF	TGTGCCTGCGGTCAGCAGCGTTACAATCAGCCCCAGCATTTT
TRBJ2-5	once	15	TRBV4-3	TRBD2	CASSPLLANQETQYF	TGCGCCAGCAGCCCCCTACTAGCGAACCAAGAGACCCAGTACTTC
TRBJ1-2	few	16	TRBV12-5	.	CASGLTTNLERDGYTF	TGTGCTAGTGGTTTGACTACCAACCTAGAGCGGGATGGCTACACCTTC
TRBJ2-2	few	15	TRBV7-9	TRBD1	CASSHQGALPGELFF	TGTGCCAGCAGCCATCAGGGGGCGCTACCCGGGGAGCTGTTTTTT
TRBJ1-1	few	12	TRBV2	TRBD1	CARWTGNTEAFF	TGTGCCAGATGGACAGGGAACACTGAAGCTTTCTTT
TRBJ2-3	many	13	TRBV6-5	TRBD1	CASSSDREDTQYF	TGTGCCAGCAGTTCGGACAGGGAAGATACGCAGTATTTT
TRBJ1-2	.	14	TRBV29-1	TRBD1	CSVPQDRGAYGYTF	TGCAGCGTTCCTCAGGACAGGGGTGCCTATGGCTACACCTTC
TRBJ2-1	few	14	TRBV7-9	TRBD2	CASSLAREGNEQFF	TGTGCCAGCAGCTTAGCCAGGGAGGGCAATGAGCAGTTCTTC
TRBJ1-1	.	12	TRBV12-3/TRBV12-4	.	CASTQGYDEAFF	TGTGCCAGCACCCAAGGGTATGACGAAGCTTTCTTT
TRBJ2-7	.	13	TRBV6-1	.	CASSEGHFYEQYF	TGTGCCAGCAGTGAGGGACATTTCTACGAGCAGTACTTC
TRBJ2-2	once	15	TRBV12-3/TRBV12-4	.	CASSSGRRDTGELFF	TGTGCCAGCAGTTCGGGACGGCGGGACACCGGGGAGCTGTTTTTT
TRBJ2-1	few	15	TRBV20-1	TRBD1	CSAKRPDRANNEQFF	TGCAGTGCTAAGCGTCCGGACAGGGCAAACAATGAGCAGTTCTTC
TRBJ1-1	.	14	TRBV7-6	.	CVSSRKTGNTEAFF	TGTGTCAGCAGCCGAAAGACAGGGAACACTGAAGCTTTCTTT
TRBJ2-7	few	15	TRBV7-9	TRBD2	CASSPVRGGPVEQYF	TGTGCCAGCAGCCCGGTGCGGGGGGGCCCGGTCGAGCAGTACTTC
TRBJ2-3	few	15	TRBV12-3/TRBV12-4	.	CASSLVSSSTDTQYF	TGTGCCAGCAGCTTAGTATCTAGCAGCACAGATACGCAGTATTTT
TRBJ2-5	.	17	TRBV6-5	TRBD2	CASSWTSGGTHQETQYF	TGTGCCAGCAGCTGGACTAGCGGGGGGACCCACCAAGAGACCCAGTACTTC
TRBJ1-1	.	13	TRBV11-3	.	CASSRHGNTEAFF	TGTGCCAGCAGCAGACATGGGAACACTGAAGCTTTCTTT
TRBJ2-3	few	16	TRBV7-8	.	CASSFRGRPDTDTQYF	TGTGCCAGCAGCTTCCGGGGCCGACCTGATACAGATACGCAGTATTTT
TRBJ2-1	.	15	TRBV6-2/TRBV6-3	TRBD2	CASSLWRGGADEQFF	TGTGCCAGCAGTCTGTGGCGGGGGGGCGCCGATGAGCAGTTCTTC
TRBJ1-1	many	14	TRBV10-3	.	CAISVPPWDTEAFF	TGTGCCATCAGTGTACCCCCTTGGGACACTGAAGCTTTCTTT
TRBJ1-1	.	14	TRBV4-3	.	CASSQGYQNTEAFF	TGCGCCAGCAGTCAAGGATACCAGAACACTGAAGCTTTCTTT
TRBJ2-1	.	17	TRBV3-1	.	CASSQDREADSYNEQFF	TGTGCCAGCAGCCAAGATAGGGAAGCGGATTCCTACAATGAGCAGTTCTTC
TRBJ1-4	.	17	TRBV7-8	.	CASSPGLTPATNEKLFF	TGTGCCAGCAGCCCCGGCCTTACACCTGCAACTAATGAAAAACTGTTTTTT
TRBJ1-1	many	13	TRBV4-1	.	CASSQDAGTEAFF	TGCGCCAGCAGCCAAGACGCCGGGACAGAAGCTTTCTTT
TRBJ1-5	.	16	TRBV4-2	.	CASSPGSVYSNQPQHF	TGTGCCAGCAGCCCAGGTAGCGTGTATAGCAATCAGCCCCAGCATTTT
TRBJ2-1	.	16	TRBV20-1	.	CSARVGLPYSYNEQFF	TGCAGTGCTAGAGTTGGGCTCCCTTATTCTTACAATGAGCAGTTCTTC
TRBJ2-5	few	17	TRBV6-1	.	CASSEKGPGTWQETQYF	TGTGCCAGCAGTGAAAAAGGGCCGGGAACTTGGCAAGAGACCCAGTACTTC
TRBJ1-5	.	13	TRBV10-3	.	CAISTTGDQPQHF	TGTGCCATCAGTACGACAGGAGATCAGCCCCAGCATTTT
TRBJ1-1	many	17	TRBV12-3/TRBV12-4	.	CASSLVGRREMNTEAFF	TGTGCCAGCAGTTTAGTTGGGCGCAGAGAAATGAACACTGAAGCTTTCTTT
TRBJ2-3	few	15	TRBV6-5	TRBD2	CASSVLAIGTDTQYF	TGTGCCAGCAGTGTACTAGCGATTGGCACAGATACGCAGTATTTT
TRBJ1-1	few	17	TRBV6-2/TRBV6-3	.	CASSYKSGAPLNTEAFF	TGTGCCAGCAGTTATAAATCCGGGGCCCCCTTGAACACTGAAGCTTTCTTT
TRBJ1-6	.	12	TRBV6-5	.	CANNTGGSPLHF	TGTGCCAACAATACAGGCGGTTCACCCCTCCACTTT
TRBJ1-2	once	15	TRBV5-3	.	CARSLATGANYGYTF	TGTGCCAGAAGCTTGGCGACAGGAGCTAACTATGGCTACACCTTC
TRBJ1-2	.	15	TRBV15	.	CATSRDVDTIYGYTF	TGTGCCACCAGCAGAGATGTCGACACGATCTATGGCTACACCTTC